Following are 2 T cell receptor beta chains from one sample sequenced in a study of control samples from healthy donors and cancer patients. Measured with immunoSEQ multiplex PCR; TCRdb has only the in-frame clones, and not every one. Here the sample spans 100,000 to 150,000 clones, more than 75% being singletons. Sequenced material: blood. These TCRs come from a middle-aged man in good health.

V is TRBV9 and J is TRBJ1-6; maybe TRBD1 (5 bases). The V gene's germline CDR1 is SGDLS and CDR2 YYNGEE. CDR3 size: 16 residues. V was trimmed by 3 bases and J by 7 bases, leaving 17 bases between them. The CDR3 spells CASSAPGGMVNSPLHF. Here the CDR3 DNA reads TGTGCCAGCAGCGCCCCGGGGGGAATGGTAAATTCACCCCTCCACTTT.

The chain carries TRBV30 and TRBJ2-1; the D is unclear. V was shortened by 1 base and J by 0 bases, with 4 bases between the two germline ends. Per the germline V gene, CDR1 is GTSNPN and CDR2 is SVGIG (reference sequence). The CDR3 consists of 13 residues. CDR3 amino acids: CAWSGVSYNEQFF. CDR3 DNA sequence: TGTGCCTGGAGTGGGGTCTCCTACAATGAGCAGTTCTTC.